What follows describes a single T cell receptor beta chain. Germline assignment: CDR1 MNHEY and CDR2 SVGAGI. The length of the CDR3 is 15 residues. Unmatched junction bases numbered 7, after V lost 5 bases and J lost 3 bases. This record belongs to a study of blood T cell repertoires in COVID-19. Overall study: Some COVID-19 samples were acute and others convalescent; all came from the United States, Italy and Spain.

Under the authors' procedure: Reference gene primers were amplified, and this amplification served to estimate nucleated cell counts. Generated by immunoSEQ multiplex PCR, the TCRdb table keeps only in-frame clones and is missing some. The V and J calls and clone size were taken over from that table, and D and trimming were inferred from the DNA. The profile covers about 36,000 clones, with 88% appearing a single time and approximately 2.4% taken by the ten largest. The V and J genes are TRBV6-5 and TRBJ1-3; 7 positions agree with TRBD1. The sequence derives from a human donor in a cohort sampled during active COVID-19. Sequencing input: peripheral blood. The DNA of the CDR3 is TGTGCCAGCAGTCGAATTACAGGGGTTGGAAACACCATATATTTT. Protein sequence: CASSRITGVGNTIYF.